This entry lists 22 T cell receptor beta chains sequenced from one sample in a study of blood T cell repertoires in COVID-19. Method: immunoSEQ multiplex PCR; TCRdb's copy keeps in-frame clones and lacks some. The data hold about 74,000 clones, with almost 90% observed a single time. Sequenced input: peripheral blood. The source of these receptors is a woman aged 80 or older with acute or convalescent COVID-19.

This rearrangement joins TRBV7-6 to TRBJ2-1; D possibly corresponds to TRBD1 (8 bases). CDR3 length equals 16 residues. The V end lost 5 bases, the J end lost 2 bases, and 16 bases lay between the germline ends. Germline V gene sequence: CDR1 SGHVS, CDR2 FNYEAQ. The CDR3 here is CASSPGAGQAYNEQFF. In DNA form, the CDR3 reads TGTGCCAGCAGCCCGGGAGCGGGACAGGCCTACAATGAGCAGTTCTTC.

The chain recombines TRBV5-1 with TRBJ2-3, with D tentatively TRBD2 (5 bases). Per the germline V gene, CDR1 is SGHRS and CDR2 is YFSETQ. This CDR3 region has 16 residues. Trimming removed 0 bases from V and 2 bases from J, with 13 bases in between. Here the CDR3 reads CASSLEGGQATDTQYF. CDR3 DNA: TGCGCCAGCAGCTTGGAAGGCGGGCAGGCCACAGATACGCAGTATTTT.

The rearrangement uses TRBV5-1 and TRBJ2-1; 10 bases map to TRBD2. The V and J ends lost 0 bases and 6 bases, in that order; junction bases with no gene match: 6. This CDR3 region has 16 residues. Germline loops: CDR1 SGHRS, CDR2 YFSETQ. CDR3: CASSLGPSGSGNEQFF. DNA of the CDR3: TGCGCCAGCAGCTTGGGGCCTAGCGGGAGTGGCAATGAGCAGTTCTTC.

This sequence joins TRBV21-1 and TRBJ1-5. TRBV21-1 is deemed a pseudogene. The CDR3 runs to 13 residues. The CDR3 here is CASSKEANQPQHF. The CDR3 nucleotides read TGTGCCAGCAGCAAAGAAGCAAATCAGCCCCAGCATTTT.

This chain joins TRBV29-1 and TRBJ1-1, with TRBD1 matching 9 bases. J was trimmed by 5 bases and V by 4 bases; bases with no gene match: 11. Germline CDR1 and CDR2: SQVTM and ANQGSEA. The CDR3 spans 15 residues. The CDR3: CSVALTGGIGTEAFF. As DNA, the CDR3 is TGCAGCGTTGCTCTGACAGGGGGAATAGGGACTGAAGCTTTCTTT.

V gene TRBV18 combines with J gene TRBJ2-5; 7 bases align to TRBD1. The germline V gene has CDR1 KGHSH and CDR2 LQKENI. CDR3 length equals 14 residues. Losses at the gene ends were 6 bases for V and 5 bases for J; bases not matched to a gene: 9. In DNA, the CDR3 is TGTGCCAGCTCCGACTCGACAGGGCGGGAGACCCAGTACTTC. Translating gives CASSDSTGRETQYF.

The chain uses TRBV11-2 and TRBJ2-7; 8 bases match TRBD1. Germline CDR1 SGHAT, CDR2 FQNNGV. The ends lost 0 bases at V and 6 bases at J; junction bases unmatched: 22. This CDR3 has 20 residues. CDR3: CASSLEGQGAAYRSRGEQYF. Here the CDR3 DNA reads TGTGCCAGCAGCTTAGAGGGGCAGGGGGCGGCTTACCGCTCTCGAGGCGAGCAGTACTTC. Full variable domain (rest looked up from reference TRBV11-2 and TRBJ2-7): EAGVAQSPRYKIIEKRQSVAFWCNPISGHATLYWYQQILGQGPKLLIQFQNNGVVDDSQLPKDRFSAERLKGVDSTLKIQPAKLEDSAVYLCASSLEGQGAAYRSRGEQYFGPGTRLTVT.

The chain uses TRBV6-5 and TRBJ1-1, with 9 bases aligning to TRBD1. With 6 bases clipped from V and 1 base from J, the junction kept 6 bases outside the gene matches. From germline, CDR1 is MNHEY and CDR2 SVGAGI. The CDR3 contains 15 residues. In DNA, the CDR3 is TGTGCCAGCAGCCCACGGACAGGGGAGAACACTGAAGCTTTCTTT. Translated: CASSPRTGENTEAFF.

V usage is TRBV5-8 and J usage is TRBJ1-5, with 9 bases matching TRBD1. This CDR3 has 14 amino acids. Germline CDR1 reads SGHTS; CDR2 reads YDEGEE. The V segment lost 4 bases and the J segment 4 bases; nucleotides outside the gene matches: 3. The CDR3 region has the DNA TGTGCCAGCAGCCCCGGGACAGGGAATCAGCCCCAGCATTTT. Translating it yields CASSPGTGNQPQHF.

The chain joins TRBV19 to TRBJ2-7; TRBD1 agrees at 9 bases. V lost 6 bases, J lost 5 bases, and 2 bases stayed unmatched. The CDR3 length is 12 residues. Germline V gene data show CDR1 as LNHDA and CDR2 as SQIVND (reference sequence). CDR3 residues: CASSTGGDEQYF. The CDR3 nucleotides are TGTGCCAGTAGCACAGGGGGCGACGAGCAGTACTTC.

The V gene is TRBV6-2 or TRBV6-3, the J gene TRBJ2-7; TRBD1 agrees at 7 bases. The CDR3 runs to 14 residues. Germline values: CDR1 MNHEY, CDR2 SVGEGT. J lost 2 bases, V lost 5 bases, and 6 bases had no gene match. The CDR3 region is CASSLTGRTYEQYF. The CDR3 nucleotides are TGTGCCAGCAGTCTGACAGGGCGAACCTACGAGCAGTACTTC.

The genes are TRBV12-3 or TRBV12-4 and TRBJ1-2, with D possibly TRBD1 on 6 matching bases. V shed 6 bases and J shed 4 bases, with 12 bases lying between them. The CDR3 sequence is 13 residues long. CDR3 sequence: CASSPTGPYGYTF. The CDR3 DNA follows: TGTGCCAGCAGCCCGACAGGCCCCTATGGCTACACCTTC.

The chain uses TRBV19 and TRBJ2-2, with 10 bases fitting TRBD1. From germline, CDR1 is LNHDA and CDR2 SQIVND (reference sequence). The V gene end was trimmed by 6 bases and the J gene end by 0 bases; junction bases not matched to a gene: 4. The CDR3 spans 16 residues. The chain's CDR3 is CASRPGQGPNTGELFF. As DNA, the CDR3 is TGTGCCAGTAGACCGGGACAGGGGCCGAACACCGGGGAGCTGTTTTTT. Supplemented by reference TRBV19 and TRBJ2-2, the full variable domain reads DGGITQSPKYLFRKEGQNVTLSCEQNLNHDAMYWYRQDPGQGLRLIYYSQIVNDFQKGDIAEGYSVSREKKESFPLTVTSAQKNPTAFYLCASRPGQGPNTGELFFGEGSRLTVL.

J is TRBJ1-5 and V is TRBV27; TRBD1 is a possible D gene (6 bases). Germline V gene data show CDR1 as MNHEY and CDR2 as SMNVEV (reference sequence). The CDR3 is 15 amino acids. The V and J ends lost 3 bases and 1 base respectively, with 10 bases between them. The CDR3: CASSFQGKSNQPQHF. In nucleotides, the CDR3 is TGTGCCAGCAGTTTTCAGGGGAAGAGCAATCAGCCCCAGCATTTT.

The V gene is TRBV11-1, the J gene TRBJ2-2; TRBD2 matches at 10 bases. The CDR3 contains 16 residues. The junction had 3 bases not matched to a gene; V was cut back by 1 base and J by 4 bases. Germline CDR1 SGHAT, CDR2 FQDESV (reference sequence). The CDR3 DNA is TGTGCCAGCAGCTTAGAACTAGCGGGGTCCACCGGGGAGCTGTTTTTT. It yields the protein CASSLELAGSTGELFF.

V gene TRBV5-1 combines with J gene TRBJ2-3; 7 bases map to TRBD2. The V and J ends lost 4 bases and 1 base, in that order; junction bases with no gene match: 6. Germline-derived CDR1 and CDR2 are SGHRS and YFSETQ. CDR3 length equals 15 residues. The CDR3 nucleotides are TGCGCCAGCAGCATTGGACTAGTAGGCACAGATACGCAGTATTTT. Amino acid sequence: CASSIGLVGTDTQYF. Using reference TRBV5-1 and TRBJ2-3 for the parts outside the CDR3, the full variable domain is KAGVTQTPRYLIKTRGQQVTLSCSPISGHRSVSWYQQTPGQGLQFLFEYFSETQRNKGNFPGRFSGRQFSNSRSEMNVSTLELGDSALYLCASSIGLVGTDTQYFGPGTRLTVL.

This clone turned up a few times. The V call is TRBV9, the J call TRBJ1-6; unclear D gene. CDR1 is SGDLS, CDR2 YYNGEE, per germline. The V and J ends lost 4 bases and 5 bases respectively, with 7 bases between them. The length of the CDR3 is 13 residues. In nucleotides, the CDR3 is TGTGCCAGCAGCCGGGTCGATAATTCACCCCTCCACTTT. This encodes CASSRVDNSPLHF.

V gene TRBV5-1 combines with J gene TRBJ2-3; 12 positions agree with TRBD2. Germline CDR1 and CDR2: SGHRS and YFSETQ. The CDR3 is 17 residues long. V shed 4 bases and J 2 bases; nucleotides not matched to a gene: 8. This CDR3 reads CASSPMTSGGSTDTQYF. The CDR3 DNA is TGCGCCAGCAGCCCTATGACTAGCGGGGGCTCCACAGATACGCAGTATTTT.

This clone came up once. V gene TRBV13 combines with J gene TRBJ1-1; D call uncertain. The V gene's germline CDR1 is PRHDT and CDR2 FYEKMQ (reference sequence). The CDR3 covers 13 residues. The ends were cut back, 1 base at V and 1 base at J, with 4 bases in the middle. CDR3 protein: CASSLDRNTEAFF. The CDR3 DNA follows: TGTGCCAGCAGCTTAGACAGGAACACTGAAGCTTTCTTT.

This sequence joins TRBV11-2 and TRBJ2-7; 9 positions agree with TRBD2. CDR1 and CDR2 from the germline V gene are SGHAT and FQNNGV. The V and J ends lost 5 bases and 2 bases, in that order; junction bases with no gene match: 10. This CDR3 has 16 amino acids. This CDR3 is CASSPLSGLATYEQYF. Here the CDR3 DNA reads TGTGCCAGCAGCCCCCTGTCGGGACTAGCCACCTACGAGCAGTACTTC.

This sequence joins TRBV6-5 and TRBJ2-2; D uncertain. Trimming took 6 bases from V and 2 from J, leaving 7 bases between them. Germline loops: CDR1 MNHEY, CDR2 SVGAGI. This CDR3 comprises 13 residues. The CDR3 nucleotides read TGTGCCAGCAGGACACGCAACACCGGGGAGCTGTTTTTT. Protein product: CASRTRNTGELFF.

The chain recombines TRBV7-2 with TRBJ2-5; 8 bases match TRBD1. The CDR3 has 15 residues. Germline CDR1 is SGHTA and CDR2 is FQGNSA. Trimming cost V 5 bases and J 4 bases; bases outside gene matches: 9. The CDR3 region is CASSLDRGRRETQYF. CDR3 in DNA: TGTGCCAGCAGCCTTGACAGGGGAAGGCGAGAGACCCAGTACTTC.